The 30 T cell receptor beta chains listed next were all sequenced from one sample in a study of cytomegalovirus exposure and HLA in healthy donors. TCRdb's copy holds only in-frame clones and misses some; the assay was immunoSEQ multiplex PCR. The repertoire includes around 160,000 clones, under 95% of them detected once, and over 2.5% sits in the top ten. The specimen was PBMCs. The receptor source for this set is a young woman in good health and CMV-seropositive.

The gene calls are TRBV5-4 and TRBJ2-6; a possible D gene is TRBD1 (5 bases). V dropped 0 bases and J dropped 2 bases, with 6 bases sitting between them. There are 15 residues in the CDR3. The germline gives CDR1 SGHNT, CDR2 YYREEE (reference sequence). The CDR3 DNA reads TGTGCCAGCAGCTTGGCCAGGGCTGGGGCCAACGTCCTGACTTTC. It encodes CASSLARAGANVLTF.

The chain recombines TRBV2 with TRBJ1-5; TRBD1 matches at 7 bases. The CDR3 consists of 14 residues. Unmatched junction bases numbered 8, after V lost 5 bases and J lost 7 bases. Germline CDR1 reads SNHLY; CDR2 reads FYNNEI. The CDR3 nucleotides are TGTGCCAGCAGTACAGACAGGGACAGACAGCCCCAGCATTTT. Its translation: CASSTDRDRQPQHF.

The V call is TRBV5-4, the J call TRBJ2-1; TRBD1 agrees at 7 bases. This CDR3 has 15 amino acids. In germline, CDR1 is SGHNT, CDR2 YYREEE (reference sequence). V dropped 4 bases and J dropped 5; count of bases not matched to a gene: 9. DNA of the CDR3: TGTGCCAGCAGCCCACAAGGGGGCCCCCACAATGAGCAGTTCTTC. It specifies CASSPQGGPHNEQFF.

As DNA, the CDR3 is TGTGCCACCAGCAGAGGTAGCGGGGGGTTCCAAGAGACCCAGTACTTC. It yields the protein CATSRGSGGFQETQYF. The gene calls are TRBV15 and TRBJ2-5, with TRBD2 matching over 10 bases. The J segment lost 1 base and the V segment lost 1 base, leaving 3 bases of the junction unmatched. The length of the CDR3 is 16 residues. Per germline, CDR1 LNHNV and CDR2 YYDKDF (reference sequence).

This clone was detected once. The chain carries TRBV27 and TRBJ1-2; D is perhaps TRBD1 (5 bases). Looked up from germline, CDR1 is MNHEY and CDR2 is SMNVEV (reference sequence). CDR3 length: 13 amino acids. Deletions cut 5 bases from V and 6 bases from J, with 13 bases between. CDR3 bases: TGTGCCAGCAGTCCAGGGCGGGGGAATGGCTACACCTTC. Residues: CASSPGRGNGYTF.

The chain recombines TRBV12-5 with TRBJ2-7; 8 positions agree with TRBD2. J lost 4 bases, V lost 4 bases, and 9 bases had no gene match. The germline V gene encodes CDR1 LGHNT and CDR2 FRNRAP. CDR3 length: 15 amino acids. The CDR3 region is CASGSPGGAGYEQYF. The CDR3 DNA is TGTGCTAGTGGTTCACCCGGGGGGGCCGGGTACGAGCAGTACTTC.

The chain joins TRBV5-5 to TRBJ1-1; 9 bases map to TRBD1. V shed 0 bases, J shed 8 bases, and the junction held 2 bases outside the gene matches. This CDR3 contains 13 residues. Germline lookup yields CDR1 SGHKS and CDR2 YYEKEE (reference sequence). For the CDR3, the DNA is TGTGCCAGCAGCTTGGCGGGACAGGGAGAAGCTTTCTTT. Translation: CASSLAGQGEAFF.

This clone was detected a few times. The gene calls are TRBV5-6 and TRBJ1-1; D remains ambiguous. Germline lookup yields CDR1 SGHDT and CDR2 YYEEEE. Trimming left V 1 base short and J 5 bases short, with 6 bases between. The CDR3 sequence is 12 residues long. This CDR3 reads CASSLISTEAFF. CDR3 nucleotides: TGTGCCAGCAGCTTGATCAGTACTGAAGCTTTCTTT.

Comments on this clone: Germline and junction disagree at one end, which may indicate a read error. Here the CDR3 reads CASSRDSGSPSDEQYF. The CDR3 region has the DNA TGCGCCAGCAGCCGGGATAGCGGGAGTCCCTCCGACGAGCAGTACTTC. The V gene is TRBV4-3, the J gene TRBJ2-7; 9 bases fit TRBD2. The CDR3 has 16 amino acids. Germline V gene lookup returns CDR1 LGHNA and CDR2 YSLEER.

V and J are TRBV28 and TRBJ2-3; 7 bases map to TRBD2. The CDR3 totals 14 residues. Unmatched junction bases numbered 4, after V lost 3 bases and J lost 4 bases. Germline CDR1 MDHEN, CDR2 SYDVKM. The CDR3 is CASSFPLAPDTQYF. The CDR3 coding sequence is TGTGCCAGCAGTTTCCCACTAGCGCCAGATACGCAGTATTTT.

The chain employs TRBV4-1 and TRBJ2-7; TRBD2 is a possible D gene (6 bases). This CDR3 comprises 16 residues. Trimming took 3 bases from V and 5 from J, leaving 20 bases between them. Germline CDR1 and CDR2: MGHRA and YSYEKL. The CDR3 DNA is TGCGCCAGCAGCCACAGAGGGTCGGGGGTAAACAACGAGCAGTACTTC. Protein: CASSHRGSGVNNEQYF.

The V call is TRBV6-5, the J call TRBJ2-1; TRBD2 matches at 10 bases. CDR3 length: 13 amino acids. The ends lost 10 bases at V and 4 bases at J; junction bases unmatched: 4. Germline CDR1 reads MNHEY; CDR2 reads SVGAGI. The CDR3 DNA reads TGTGCCACCCGGACTAGCGGTTACAATGAGCAGTTCTTC. Translation: CATRTSGYNEQFF.

This clone was recorded once. The chain couples TRBV29-1 to TRBJ1-2, with D perhaps matching TRBD1 (5 bases). The V end was cut by 6 bases, the J end by 6 bases, with 20 bases between. The CDR3 is 14 residues long. From germline, CDR1 is SQVTM and CDR2 ANQGSEA. In nucleotides, the CDR3 is TGCAGCGTCCGGCCTCGGGGGTTAGAAGATGGCTACACCTTC. It yields the protein CSVRPRGLEDGYTF.

This rearrangement joins TRBV5-1 to TRBJ2-1; 7 nucleotides agree with TRBD2. The CDR3 contains 18 residues. V was clipped by 2 bases and J by 6 bases; unmatched bases: 17. Germline loops: CDR1 SGHRS, CDR2 YFSETQ. The CDR3 DNA follows: TGCGCCAGCAGCTTCCCCTTTAGCGGGCACCCCGCCGCCAATGAGCAGTTCTTC. Its translation is CASSFPFSGHPAANEQFF.

The V call is TRBV29-1, the J call TRBJ2-7, with 7 positions matching TRBD1. The CDR3 has 15 amino acids. Germline V gene lookup returns CDR1 SQVTM and CDR2 ANQGSEA. Unmatched junction bases numbered 12, after V lost 4 bases and J lost 3 bases. CDR3 bases: TGCAGCGTTGTGGGGTTGAGGGGGCTCCTCTACGAGCAGTACTTC. Translated: CSVVGLRGLLYEQYF.

This clone appeared once. The chain is built from TRBV7-3 and TRBJ2-1; 7 positions agree with TRBD1. The germline gives CDR1 SGHTA, CDR2 FQGTGA. The CDR3 length is 16 residues. Trimming at V came to 1 base and at J to 6 bases, leaving 9 bases not matched to a gene. DNA for the CDR3: TGTGCCAGCAGCTTAAGTGGGACAGAGAGACTCAATGAGCAGTTCTTC. This sequence encodes CASSLSGTERLNEQFF.

This chain connects TRBV5-1 to TRBJ2-3; D gene unclear. This CDR3 is 12 amino acids long. Germline lookup yields CDR1 SGHRS and CDR2 YFSETQ. V was shortened by 3 bases and J by 4 bases, with 6 bases between the two germline ends. The CDR3 loop is CASSSSPDTQYF. In nucleotides, the CDR3 is TGCGCCAGCAGCTCCTCTCCAGATACGCAGTATTTT.

The V and J genes are TRBV9 and TRBJ1-6, with a possible D match to TRBD1 (6 bases). The CDR3 is 14 amino acids. Trimming took 2 bases from V and 7 from J, leaving 10 bases between them. The germline V gene has CDR1 SGDLS and CDR2 YYNGEE. The CDR3 DNA reads as TGTGCCAGCAGCGTCGACAGGATCAATTCACCCCTCCACTTT. This translates into CASSVDRINSPLHF. Looking up the rest from reference TRBV9 and TRBJ1-6 gives the full variable domain: DSGVTQTPKHLITATGQRVTLRCSPRSGDLSVYWYQQSLDQGLQFLIQYYNGEERAKGNILERFSAQQFPDLHSELNLSSLELGDSALYFCASSVDRINSPLHFGNGTRLTVT.

The V and J genes are TRBV11-2 and TRBJ2-3; no definite D call. CDR1 is SGHAT, CDR2 FQNNGV, per germline. The V and J ends lost 1 base and 2 bases respectively, with 10 bases between them. This CDR3 has 15 amino acids. CDR3 in DNA: TGTGCCAGCAGCTTAGTTGGCGGAGCCACAGATACGCAGTATTTT. Amino acid sequence: CASSLVGGATDTQYF.

This rearrangement joins TRBV27 to TRBJ2-1, with 7 bases matching TRBD2. This CDR3 is 19 amino acids long. J lost 7 bases, V lost 1 base, and 19 bases had no gene match. The germline V gene has CDR1 MNHEY and CDR2 SMNVEV (reference sequence). CDR3 in amino acids: CASSLFPPQEGGPDNEQFF. The CDR3 coding sequence is TGTGCCAGCAGTTTATTCCCCCCCCAGGAGGGAGGGCCGGATAATGAGCAGTTCTTC.

V gene TRBV7-3 combines with J gene TRBJ2-2; TRBD2 is a possible D gene (6 bases). The CDR3 has 17 amino acids. Germline CDR1 is SGHTA and CDR2 is FQGTGA. The ends were cut back, 2 bases at V and 4 bases at J, with 17 bases in the middle. The CDR3 nucleotides read TGTGCCAGCAGCTTAGACCCGGGGGAAGGATCCACCGGGGAGCTGTTTTTT. It codes for CASSLDPGEGSTGELFF. Combining the CDR3 with reference TRBV7-3 and TRBJ2-2 gives the whole variable domain GAGVSQTPSNKVTEKGKYVELRCDPISGHTALYWYRQSLGQGPEFLIYFQGTGAADDSGLPNDRFFAVRPEGSVSTLKIQRTERGDSAVYLCASSLDPGEGSTGELFFGEGSRLTVL.

This clone showed up just once. The chain is built from TRBV21-1 and TRBJ2-7; the D segment call TRBD1 is taken from the table without a DNA check. TRBV21-1 is marked as a pseudogene. This CDR3 has 16 residues. For the CDR3, the DNA is TGTGCCAGCAGCAAAAGAGGGGCGACAGGGGGCTACGAGCAGTACTTC. Amino acid sequence: CASSKRGATGGYEQYF.

This sequence joins TRBV6-1 and TRBJ2-1, with D perhaps TRBD2 (5 bases). CDR3 length: 15 residues. Trimming stripped 1 base from V and 4 bases from J, with 11 bases between. Per germline, CDR1 MNHNS and CDR2 SASEGT. This CDR3 is CASSEGPEGYNEQFF. As DNA, the CDR3 is TGTGCCAGCAGTGAAGGCCCCGAGGGTTACAATGAGCAGTTCTTC.

The DNA of the CDR3 is TGTGCCAGCAGCTTAGTGTCAGGGTCCACTGAAGCTTTCTTT. Amino acid sequence: CASSLVSGSTEAFF. The chain employs TRBV7-9 and TRBJ1-1, with a tentative D call TRBD1 (5 bases). V gave up 1 base and J gave up 4 bases, with 10 bases separating them. The V gene's germline CDR1 is SEHNR and CDR2 FQNEAQ (reference sequence). The CDR3 spans 14 residues.

The rearrangement uses TRBV14 and TRBJ2-4, with D possibly matching TRBD2 (6 bases). Germline lookup yields CDR1 SGHDN and CDR2 FVKESK. This CDR3 is built from 14 residues. V was clipped by 4 bases and J by 6 bases, with 13 bases between them. The CDR3 region is CASSLSGGGNIQYF. CDR3 nucleotide sequence: TGTGCCAGCAGCCTTAGCGGCGGAGGAAACATTCAGTACTTC.

The genes are TRBV7-2 and TRBJ1-1; D not resolved. The CDR3 covers 15 residues. The V and J ends lost 6 bases and 0 bases respectively, with 14 bases between them. Per the germline V gene, CDR1 is SGHTA and CDR2 is FQGNSA. CDR3 nucleotide sequence: TGTGCCAGCAGGACCCGGGGAGTAATGAACACTGAAGCTTTCTTT. Translating it yields CASRTRGVMNTEAFF.

V and J are TRBV4-1 and TRBJ2-1; TRBD2 agrees at 9 bases. The J segment lost 8 bases and the V segment lost 4 bases, leaving 6 bases of the junction unmatched. Germline V gene lookup returns CDR1 MGHRA and CDR2 YSYEKL. The CDR3 has 14 residues. The CDR3 sequence is CASSRASGIYEQFF. CDR3 coding DNA: TGCGCCAGCAGCCGGGCTAGCGGGATCTATGAGCAGTTCTTC.

The J gene is TRBJ2-1, the V gene TRBV2; D remains ambiguous. This CDR3 is built from 13 residues. Looked up from germline, CDR1 is SNHLY and CDR2 is FYNNEI. The V end lost 7 bases, the J end lost 4 bases, and 11 bases lay between the germline ends. In DNA form, the CDR3 reads TGTGCCAGCAACATCCTAGTGTACAATGAGCAGTTCTTC. It encodes CASNILVYNEQFF.

V and J are TRBV28 and TRBJ2-5, with a possible D match to TRBD2 (5 bases). Between the trimmed V and J ends, which lost 7 bases and 1 base, there was a span of 19 bases. This CDR3 has 16 residues. In germline, CDR1 is MDHEN, CDR2 SYDVKM. CDR3 protein: CASKGALAWGQETQYF. CDR3 nucleotide sequence: TGTGCCAGCAAGGGAGCGTTGGCCTGGGGCCAAGAGACCCAGTACTTC.

The CDR3 DNA reads TGTGCCAGCAGTTTTCAGGGGCTAACACCCGGGGAGCTGTTTTTT. Its protein is CASSFQGLTPGELFF. The genes are TRBV27 and TRBJ2-2; possible D gene TRBD1, 6 bases. Germline assignment: CDR1 MNHEY and CDR2 SMNVEV (reference sequence). V lost 3 bases and J 6 bases, leaving 14 bases between the germline ends. The CDR3 covers 15 residues.